One sample yielded the 28 T cell receptor beta chains listed below, sequenced in a study of T-cell reconstitution after alpha-beta-depleted transplantation in children. Unique molecular identifiers were built into the TCRbeta library. Via MiXCR, TCRdb re-called the PCR reads, giving one row per CDR3 protein. Among 400,000 to 500,000 distinct CDR3 sequences, about a tenth were seen once, and the ten largest hold 4.5% to 6%. The source was PBMCs from the stem cell graft donor, collected from the stem cell graft. These receptors originate from a human donor who donated a stem cell graft to a child with acute myeloid leukemia.

This clonotype was observed a handful of times. The genes are TRBV6-1 and TRBJ2-2; D possibly corresponds to TRBD1 (6 bases). The CDR3 has 13 amino acids. CDR1 is MNHNS and CDR2 is SASEGT in the germline V gene. The V end lost 8 bases, the J end lost 1 base, and 8 bases lay between the germline ends. The CDR3 sequence is CASGGRNTGELFF. CDR3 sequence (DNA): TGTGCCAGCGGGGGCCGGAACACCGGGGAGCTGTTTTTT.

This clonotype was seen a handful of times. The chain employs TRBV11-1 and TRBJ1-2, with D hard to call. With 5 bases removed from V and 5 bases from J, the gap between germline ends came to 9 bases. Germline loops: CDR1 SGHAT, CDR2 FQDESV (reference sequence). This CDR3 has 12 amino acids. The CDR3 sequence: CASSQMGYGYTF. Written as DNA, the CDR3 is TGTGCCAGCAGCCAAATGGGGTATGGCTACACCTTC.

This clonotype was counted at least ten times. V is TRBV7-2 and J is TRBJ2-1; 8 bases fit TRBD2. After removal of 2 bases from V and 6 bases from J, the junction contained 0 bases not matched to a gene. The CDR3 loop spans 13 amino acids. Per the germline V gene, CDR1 is SGHTA and CDR2 is FQGNSA. The CDR3 protein is CASSLSGGNEQFF. In DNA form, the CDR3 reads TGTGCCAGCAGCTTAAGCGGGGGCAATGAGCAGTTCTTC.

Many counts were recorded for this clonotype. The chain is built from TRBV5-1 and TRBJ2-6; D is undetermined. The V end was cut by 8 bases, the J end by 1 base, with 19 bases between. The germline gives CDR1 SGHRS, CDR2 YFSETQ. This CDR3 has 17 residues. The CDR3 spells CASHRDSGNSGANVLTF. The CDR3 DNA reads TGCGCCAGTCACCGCGATTCCGGAAATTCTGGGGCCAACGTCCTGACTTTC.

The rearrangement links TRBV7-9 to TRBJ2-7; D gene ambiguous. This CDR3 has 12 amino acids. The germline CDR1 and CDR2 sequences are SEHNR and FQNEAQ (reference sequence). Trimming pared 2 bases from V and 4 bases from J, leaving 6 bases between. CDR3 region: CASSLSVYEQYV. The CDR3 bases are TGTGCCAGCAGCTTATCGGTTTACGAGCAGTACGTC.

As for this clonotype: A read error may be the cause here, since a much bigger clone is one base away. This chain joins TRBV20-1 and TRBJ2-1, with D possibly matching TRBD2 (5 bases). The germline V gene has CDR1 DFQATT and CDR2 SNEGSKA (reference sequence). The CDR3 runs 17 residues. V dropped 5 bases and J dropped 6 bases, with 26 bases sitting between them. The CDR3 loop reads CSAVTPTARGSGNEQFF. CDR3 DNA: TGCAGTGCTGTAACTCCAACAGCGCGAGGGAGCGGCAATGAGCAGTTCTTC.

The chain links TRBV5-1 to TRBJ2-7; TRBD1 agrees at 8 bases. V lost 5 bases to trimming and J lost 3 bases; unmatched junction nucleotides: 13. This CDR3 has 16 residues. Germline V gene sequence: CDR1 SGHRS, CDR2 YFSETQ. CDR3 sequence reads: CASSAGLMDRDYEQYF. CDR3 in DNA: TGCGCCAGCAGTGCCGGATTGATGGACAGGGACTACGAGCAGTACTTC.

The genes are TRBV12-3 or TRBV12-4 and TRBJ2-1; 11 bases are a match to TRBD2. The CDR3 is 15 residues long. V lost 7 bases and J lost 7; bases outside the gene matches: 9. Here the CDR3 DNA reads TGTGCCAGCACCATAGCGGGAGGGCCGAGGAATGAGCAGTTCTTC. Protein product: CASTIAGGPRNEQFF.

V and J are TRBV5-1 and TRBJ1-2; D uncertain. Germline V gene lookup returns CDR1 SGHRS and CDR2 YFSETQ. The CDR3 consists of 13 residues. Trimming removed 4 bases at V and 8 bases at J, with 15 bases between. CDR3 region: CASSLSDFDGYTF. The DNA for the CDR3 is TGCGCCAGCAGCCTCAGTGACTTCGACGGCTACACCTTC.

This clonotype was picked up a small number of times. The CDR3 spells CASSFYPQRDLKDTQYF. CDR3 DNA: TGTGCCAGCAGTTTCTACCCACAGCGGGATTTGAAAGATACGCAGTATTTT. The chain has TRBV12-3 or TRBV12-4 and TRBJ2-3; 7 bases match TRBD2. Germline trimming cut 3 bases from V and 5 bases from J; bases unmatched to any gene: 14. This CDR3 has 17 amino acids.

This clonotype was seen only a few times. V is TRBV4-3 and J is TRBJ2-7; no definite D call. V was clipped by 0 bases and J by 3 bases, with 6 bases between them. The CDR3 sequence is 13 residues long. Per germline, CDR1 LGHNA and CDR2 YSLEER. The CDR3 here is CASSQEGSYEQYF. The DNA for the CDR3 is TGCGCCAGCAGCCAAGAAGGCAGCTACGAGCAGTACTTC.

This clonotype occurred many times. The rearrangement joins TRBV5-6 to TRBJ1-2; TRBD1 matches at 8 bases. This CDR3 has 15 residues. The germline V gene has CDR1 SGHDT and CDR2 YYEEEE. Trimming at V came to 5 bases and at J to 4 bases, leaving 10 bases not matched to a gene. The CDR3, as DNA: TGTGCCAGCAGGTCGGACAGGGAAGACCGCTATGGCTACACCTTC. Amino acids: CASRSDREDRYGYTF.

This clonotype was seen ten or more times. This chain links TRBV6-5 with TRBJ2-7; 9 bases map to TRBD1. The germline V gene has CDR1 MNHEY and CDR2 SVGAGI. The CDR3 sequence is 14 residues long. V shed 2 bases, J shed 2 bases, and the junction held 1 base outside the gene matches. This chain's CDR3 is CASSYTGGAYEQYF. DNA for the CDR3: TGTGCCAGCAGTTACACAGGGGGCGCCTACGAGCAGTACTTC.

This clonotype was counted between two and nine times. The chain uses TRBV11-2 and TRBJ2-2, with D unclear. The V end was cut by 0 bases, the J end by 2 bases, with 16 bases between. Per germline, CDR1 SGHAT and CDR2 FQNNGV. The CDR3 extends over 18 amino acids. Here the CDR3 DNA reads TGTGCCAGCAGCTTAGATCGTAGCCGCGGTGATAACACCGGGGAGCTGTTTTTT. Translating gives CASSLDRSRGDNTGELFF. The full variable domain, in which reference TRBV11-2 and TRBJ2-2 provide the parts outside the CDR3, is EAGVAQSPRYKIIEKRQSVAFWCNPISGHATLYWYQQILGQGPKLLIQFQNNGVVDDSQLPKDRFSAERLKGVDSTLKIQPAKLEDSAVYLCASSLDRSRGDNTGELFFGEGSRLTVL.

The sample holds many counts of this clonotype. This chain connects TRBV5-1 to TRBJ1-3; no clear D. Between the trimmed V and J ends, which lost 0 bases and 0 bases, there was a span of 7 bases. This CDR3 contains 15 residues. CDR1 is SGHRS, CDR2 YFSETQ, per germline. The CDR3 sequence: CASSLVAGSGNTIYF. The CDR3 DNA sequence: TGCGCCAGCAGCTTGGTGGCAGGCTCTGGAAACACCATATATTTT.

This chain joins TRBV13 and TRBJ1-1; no reliable D call. V gave up 0 bases and J gave up 2 bases, with 16 bases separating them. This CDR3 has 17 amino acids. The germline gives CDR1 PRHDT, CDR2 FYEKMQ (reference sequence). CDR3 sequence: CASSLGGGRPGNTEAFF. In nucleotides, the CDR3 is TGTGCCAGCAGCTTAGGGGGCGGGCGGCCTGGAAACACTGAAGCTTTCTTT.

This chain uses TRBV5-1 with TRBJ2-5; D is perhaps TRBD1 (5 bases). Between the trimmed V and J ends, which lost 4 bases and 0 bases, there was a span of 16 bases. Germline loops: CDR1 SGHRS, CDR2 YFSETQ. CDR3 length equals 16 residues. CDR3 nucleotides: TGCGCCAGCAGCACCGCACCACAAGGGGACCAAGAGACCCAGTACTTC. Translated: CASSTAPQGDQETQYF.

This clonotype was seen many times. V and J are TRBV10-3 and TRBJ2-5; D is undetermined. The V and J ends lost 2 bases and 3 bases respectively, with 4 bases between them. The CDR3 totals 12 residues. CDR1 is ENHRY and CDR2 is SYGVKD in the germline V gene. The CDR3 region is CAISETEETQYF. CDR3 nucleotide sequence: TGTGCCATCAGTGAGACCGAAGAGACCCAGTACTTC.

The CDR3 region is CSVETAGVSYEQYF. CDR3 bases: TGCAGCGTTGAAACGGCAGGGGTCTCCTACGAGCAGTACTTC. The chain recombines TRBV29-1 with TRBJ2-7; D may be TRBD1 (6 bases). V was shortened by 2 bases and J by 0 bases, with 11 bases between the two germline ends. This CDR3 has 14 amino acids. CDR1 SQVTM and CDR2 ANQGSEA come from the germline V gene.

This clonotype appeared many times. The V and J genes are TRBV27 and TRBJ2-7; TRBD2 matches at 13 bases. Germline V gene lookup returns CDR1 MNHEY and CDR2 SMNVEV (reference sequence). V dropped 3 bases and J dropped 2; count of bases not matched to a gene: 7. The CDR3 has 17 residues. The CDR3 DNA follows: TGTGCCAGCAGTTTGAGGACTAGCGGGAGTTTGGCCTACGAGCAGTACTTC. It codes for CASSLRTSGSLAYEQYF.

This clonotype has at least ten counts. The rearrangement links TRBV7-6 to TRBJ2-3; D is unclear. Trimming stripped 5 bases from V and 0 bases from J, with 9 bases between. The CDR3 sequence is 14 residues long. Germline loops: CDR1 SGHVS, CDR2 FNYEAQ. CDR3 residues: CASSPQSSTDTQYF. CDR3 nucleotide sequence: TGTGCCAGCAGCCCACAGAGTAGCACAGATACGCAGTATTTT.

This clonotype was found a few times. The chain couples TRBV20-1 to TRBJ1-2; D not certain. Germline assignment: CDR1 DFQATT and CDR2 SNEGSKA (reference sequence). This CDR3 spans 14 amino acids. The V gene lost 0 bases and the J gene lost 8 bases, with 16 bases spanning the gap. CDR3 bases: TGCAGTGCTAGAGATCCGGGCAGACCGGGAGGCTACACCTTC. Translating it yields CSARDPGRPGGYTF.

This clonotype has a handful of counts. The chain combines TRBV5-1 with TRBJ2-7, with D tentatively TRBD2 (5 bases). CDR3 length: 13 residues. Germline loops: CDR1 SGHRS, CDR2 YFSETQ. Trimming removed 4 bases at V and 3 bases at J, with 11 bases between. DNA of the CDR3: TGCGCCAGCAGCCCCCCGGGGAACTACGAGCAGTACTTC. It translates to CASSPPGNYEQYF. Looking up the rest from reference TRBV5-1 and TRBJ2-7 gives the full variable domain: KAGVTQTPRYLIKTRGQQVTLSCSPISGHRSVSWYQQTPGQGLQFLFEYFSETQRNKGNFPGRFSGRQFSNSRSEMNVSTLELGDSALYLCASSPPGNYEQYFGPGTRLTVT.

This clonotype has at least ten counts. This chain links TRBV18 with TRBJ2-7; 7 bases align to TRBD2. After removal of 2 bases from V and 0 bases from J, the junction contained 4 bases not matched to a gene. CDR1 and CDR2 from the germline V gene are KGHSH and LQKENI. The CDR3 covers 15 residues. The CDR3 coding sequence is TGTGCCAGCTCACCAGGGGGGGGTTCCTCCTACGAGCAGTACTTC. Its protein is CASSPGGGSSYEQYF.

This clonotype came up many times. The V and J genes are TRBV10-3 and TRBJ1-3; TRBD1 is a possible D gene (5 bases). The germline V gene has CDR1 ENHRY and CDR2 SYGVKD. Trimming removed 9 bases at V and 3 bases at J, with 9 bases between. This CDR3 has 12 residues. The CDR3 protein is CAISRDGNTIYF. In DNA, the CDR3 is TGTGCCATTAGCAGGGATGGAAACACCATATATTTT.

In its sample, this clonotype was seen many times. The rearrangement uses TRBV5-1 and TRBJ2-1; TRBD2 aligns across 7 bases. V was clipped by 1 base and J by 0 bases; unmatched bases: 4. The CDR3 is 16 residues long. Germline CDR1 SGHRS, CDR2 YFSETQ. As DNA, the CDR3 is TGCGCCAGCAGCTTGCGTGCTAGCGGCTCCTACAATGAGCAGTTCTTC. This encodes CASSLRASGSYNEQFF.

CDR3 loop: CSVVLTRSSYEQYF. DNA of the CDR3: TGCAGCGTTGTACTAACGAGGAGCTCCTACGAGCAGTACTTC. This chain joins TRBV29-1 and TRBJ2-7; D unresolved. Germline V gene lookup returns CDR1 SQVTM and CDR2 ANQGSEA. The V gene lost 4 bases and the J gene lost 0 bases, with 13 bases spanning the gap. CDR3 length: 14 residues.

This clonotype appeared a few times. The V call is TRBV5-5, the J call TRBJ2-2, with D hard to call. The CDR3 has 16 residues. Germline V gene data show CDR1 as SGHKS and CDR2 as YYEKEE (reference sequence). Trimming took 3 bases from V and 4 from J, leaving 16 bases between them. In DNA form, the CDR3 reads TGTGCCAGCAGCTCAATAGACGGCCTGGGCACCGGGGAGCTGTTTTTT. Translation gives CASSSIDGLGTGELFF.